The 18 T cell receptor beta chains listed next were all sequenced from one sample in a study of cytomegalovirus exposure and HLA in healthy donors. The PCR had 60 Vbeta and 13 Jbeta primers. Clones were sequenced by immunoSEQ multiplex PCR, and TCRdb holds only the in-frame ones, with some missing. Of fewer than 150,000 clones listed, 15% were seen once; the top ten hold 1.5% to 2%. Sequencing was carried out using PBMCs. These receptors all come from a woman aged 18-30 years in good health and CMV-seronegative.

The genes are TRBV10-1 and TRBJ2-2; weak D call: TRBD2 (7 bases). The CDR3 covers 14 residues. Trimming pared 6 bases from V and 4 bases from J, leaving 12 bases between. CDR1 WNHNN and CDR2 SYGVQD come from the germline V gene (reference sequence). Written as DNA, the CDR3 is TGCGCCAGCAGCGGGGAGGGGGGCACCGGGGAGCTGTTTTTT. This gives the protein CASSGEGGTGELFF.

The J gene is TRBJ2-3, the V gene TRBV4-2; 9 bases are a match to TRBD1. The CDR3 spans 16 residues. CDR1 is LGHNA and CDR2 is YNFKEQ in the germline V gene. Trimming removed 2 bases from V and 4 bases from J; junction bases left unmatched: 7. The CDR3 DNA sequence: TGTGCCAGCAGCCAAACGCCGGGACAGGGATCAGATACGCAGTATTTT. Translation gives CASSQTPGQGSDTQYF.

The chain couples TRBV28 to TRBJ2-3; TRBD2 matches 8 bases. V lost 6 bases to trimming and J lost 4 bases; unmatched junction nucleotides: 9. The CDR3 loop spans 15 amino acids. Germline lookup yields CDR1 MDHEN and CDR2 SYDVKM. The CDR3: CASSRSGSGADTQYF. The CDR3 DNA follows: TGTGCCAGCAGCCGAAGCGGGAGTGGTGCAGATACGCAGTATTTT.

This sequence joins TRBV11-2 and TRBJ2-1, with D possibly matching TRBD2 (6 bases). CDR3 length: 14 amino acids. The V and J ends lost 2 bases and 6 bases respectively, with 11 bases between them. The germline gives CDR1 SGHAT, CDR2 FQNNGV. The CDR3 DNA is TGTGCCAGCAGCTTAAGGCGGGGCGGCAATGAGCAGTTCTTC. Protein product: CASSLRRGGNEQFF.

This clone was detected a few times. The chain combines TRBV27 with TRBJ2-7; a possible D gene is TRBD1 (6 bases). The CDR3 runs 14 residues. Trimming left V 0 bases short and J 2 bases short, with 8 bases between. Germline CDR1 is MNHEY and CDR2 is SMNVEV (reference sequence). CDR3 coding DNA: TGTGCCAGCAGTTTATCGGGACATACCTACGAGCAGTACTTC. Protein: CASSLSGHTYEQYF.

The chain has TRBV10-1 and TRBJ2-7; 11 bases are a match to TRBD2. This CDR3 contains 15 residues. The germline V gene encodes CDR1 WNHNN and CDR2 SYGVQD (reference sequence). Trimming took 0 bases from V and 8 from J; bases not matched to a gene: 6. CDR3 sequence reads: CASSESLAGGSQQYF. DNA of the CDR3: TGCGCCAGCAGTGAGTCGTTAGCGGGAGGGTCCCAGCAGTACTTC.

This clone was counted only a few times. V and J are TRBV2 and TRBJ1-6; D might be TRBD1 (6 bases). The CDR3 loop spans 14 amino acids. V dropped 6 bases and J dropped 8 bases, with 14 bases sitting between them. The germline V gene has CDR1 SNHLY and CDR2 FYNNEI. The CDR3 nucleotides read TGTGCCAGCAGCCAATGGGACACGGATTCACCCCTCCACTTT. Translation: CASSQWDTDSPLHF.

This chain joins TRBV27 and TRBJ2-3; 8 bases map to TRBD2. CDR1 is MNHEY, CDR2 SMNVEV, per germline (reference sequence). The CDR3 runs 16 residues. Germline trimming cut 3 bases from V and 4 bases from J; bases unmatched to any gene: 9. This CDR3 reads CASSFQVSGSADTQYF. Here the CDR3 DNA reads TGTGCCAGCAGTTTTCAGGTCAGCGGGAGCGCAGATACGCAGTATTTT.

CDR3 sequence: CASSLGQDGLGYTF. The CDR3 DNA sequence: TGTGCCAGCAGCTTGGGACAGGACGGTTTGGGCTACACCTTC. The chain recombines TRBV5-6 with TRBJ1-2; D perhaps matches TRBD1 (6 bases). Germline V lookup: CDR1 SGHDT, CDR2 YYEEEE. CDR3 length equals 14 residues. V was cut by 0 bases and J by 8 bases, with 14 bases left in between.

The chain couples TRBV30 to TRBJ2-2; D not certain. The germline V gene encodes CDR1 GTSNPN and CDR2 SVGIG (reference sequence). V was cut by 0 bases and J by 6 bases, with 8 bases left in between. The CDR3 runs to 13 residues. CDR3 loop: CAWSVSPAGELFF. DNA for the CDR3: TGTGCCTGGAGTGTATCCCCCGCCGGGGAGCTGTTTTTT.

The chain uses TRBV4-1 and TRBJ1-2; D ambiguous. V was clipped by 0 bases and J by 8 bases, with 13 bases between them. The germline CDR1 and CDR2 sequences are MGHRA and YSYEKL. The CDR3 extends over 14 amino acids. CDR3 sequence: CASSQDPGVGGYTF. The CDR3 DNA is TGCGCCAGCAGCCAAGATCCCGGGGTCGGAGGCTACACCTTC.

Only a few counts were recorded for this clone. The chain joins TRBV5-1 to TRBJ2-3; possible D gene TRBD1, 6 bases. The CDR3 extends over 15 amino acids. Trimming cost V 2 bases and J 3 bases, with 13 bases left between them. CDR1 SGHRS and CDR2 YFSETQ come from the germline V gene. CDR3 sequence: CASSLESRGTDTQYF. The CDR3 DNA sequence: TGCGCCAGCAGCTTAGAATCCAGGGGTACAGATACGCAGTATTTT. The full variable domain, its missing parts supplied by reference TRBV5-1 and TRBJ2-3, is KAGVTQTPRYLIKTRGQQVTLSCSPISGHRSVSWYQQTPGQGLQFLFEYFSETQRNKGNFPGRFSGRQFSNSRSEMNVSTLELGDSALYLCASSLESRGTDTQYFGPGTRLTVL.

This clone was counted a few times. This sequence joins TRBV4-1 and TRBJ1-2; 9 nucleotides align to TRBD1. V trimming: 1 base; J trimming: 9 bases; junction bases outside the gene matches: 3. Germline lookup yields CDR1 MGHRA and CDR2 YSYEKL. The length of the CDR3 is 13 residues. The CDR3 sequence: CASSQGDRVSYTF. The CDR3 nucleotides are TGCGCCAGCAGCCAAGGGGACAGGGTGAGCTACACCTTC.

This clone appeared a few times. The chain couples TRBV5-4 to TRBJ1-1; 7 bases are a match to TRBD1. Per the germline V gene, CDR1 is SGHNT and CDR2 is YYREEE (reference sequence). Unmatched junction bases numbered 5, after V lost 3 bases and J lost 3 bases. This CDR3 contains 14 residues. CDR3 nucleotides: TGTGCCAGCAGCTATAGGGACAGACACACTGAAGCTTTCTTT. This encodes CASSYRDRHTEAFF.

There are a few counts of this clone. V and J are TRBV2 and TRBJ2-7, with 8 bases aligning to TRBD1. This CDR3 is built from 15 residues. The V gene end was trimmed by 6 bases and the J gene end by 0 bases; junction bases not matched to a gene: 7. Germline CDR1 and CDR2: SNHLY and FYNNEI. CDR3 region: CASRLRTGTSYEQYF. In nucleotides, the CDR3 is TGTGCCAGCAGGCTGCGGACAGGGACCTCCTACGAGCAGTACTTC. Supplemented by reference TRBV2 and TRBJ2-7, the full variable domain reads EPEVTQTPSHQVTQMGQEVILRCVPISNHLYFYWYRQILGQKVEFLVSFYNNEISEKSEIFDDQFSVERPDGSNFTLKIRSTKLEDSAMYFCASRLRTGTSYEQYFGPGTRLTVT.

This sequence joins TRBV6-1 and TRBJ1-1; a weak D match, TRBD1 (5 bases). The CDR3 is made up of 13 amino acids. V was trimmed by 3 bases and J by 3 bases, leaving 8 bases between them. From germline, CDR1 is MNHNS and CDR2 SASEGT. For the CDR3, the DNA is TGTGCCAGCAGTGAGTCAGGGTACACTGAAGCTTTCTTT. Amino acid sequence: CASSESGYTEAFF.

This clone was detected a few times. The chain combines TRBV15 with TRBJ1-4; D is undetermined. CDR3 length equals 15 residues. V was trimmed by 5 bases and J by 5 bases, leaving 15 bases between them. The germline CDR1 and CDR2 sequences are LNHNV and YYDKDF (reference sequence). CDR3 region: CATSDKGGLNEKLFF. CDR3 sequence (DNA): TGTGCCACCAGCGACAAGGGAGGCCTAAATGAAAAACTGTTTTTT.

This clone was counted a few times. This chain joins TRBV6-5 and TRBJ2-7, with D perhaps TRBD1 (5 bases). CDR3 length equals 12 residues. The V end lost 6 bases, the J end lost 3 bases, and 9 bases lay between the germline ends. Germline V CDR1 and CDR2: MNHEY, SVGAGI. CDR3 region: CASSPGIYEQYF. In nucleotides, the CDR3 is TGTGCCAGCAGCCCAGGGATCTACGAGCAGTACTTC.